This entry features one T cell receptor beta chain sequence. Its antigen specificity is not known. Nothing much larger sits one base from this clone, and base qualities are not available. At the junction V is shortened by 8 bases and J by 5 bases; bases outside the gene matches: 9. The CDR3 sequence holds 14 residues, the cysteine and phenylalanine included. Only the CDR3 portion is preserved as DNA: 42 bases, with reading frame beginning at the first base. CDR1 and CDR2 are read off the germline V gene as SNHLY and FYNNEI. This specimen's time point label, per the study, means: cells obtained before transplantation from donor or recipient. CD3+CD4+ and CD3+CD8+ populations were FACS-sorted from unstimulated pre-transplant donor and recipient cells taken from spleen or lymph nodes. This entry belongs to a study of graft-versus-host responses after intestinal transplantation (dated by TCRdb to the early 2020s). Study-wide context: Multivisceral, liver-intestinal, or isolated intestinal transplants were received by the recipients. Every recipient was given anti-thymocyte globulin induction, followed by around three years of maintenance tacrolimus and steroids. After intestinal transplantation, graft-versus-host and host-versus-graft alloreactive T cell clones in the graft, circulation and bone marrow were tracked using bulk TCR-beta CDR3 sequencing. Alloreactive clones were identified by sequencing pre-transplant mixed lymphocyte reaction products and comparing these products with unstimulated pre-transplant donor and recipient T cells. The cohort enrolled some 23 intestinal transplant recipients, one of whom was a retransplant, and a few patients without pretransplant specimens were excluded. A peak of at least 4% donor T cells among recipient peripheral blood mononuclear cells was the definition used for donor T cell macrochimerism. Rather than going through the commercial service, samples from a few later patients were sequenced in-house on an Illumina MiSeq and processed with MiXCR. Paper-wide results and their limitations: In patients with donor T cell macrochimerism, the allografts had high GvH to HvG T cell clonal ratios. GvH clones were detected in recipient bone marrow, and some of these GvH clones were observed earlier in ileal mucosa or blood, consistent with an intestinal mucosal origin. Early after transplant, declines in HvG clones were associated with peak levels of circulating GvH clones. The conclusions were limited by the relatively low number and heterogeneity of the intestinal transplant patients.

Library preparation employed the immunoSEQ multiplex PCR assay. For most patients, genomic DNA was isolated with the Qiagen DNeasy Blood and Tissue Kit and shipped frozen to Adaptive Biotechnologies for TCR sequencing. High-throughput TCR-beta CDR3 sequencing of genomic DNA from most patients was performed by Adaptive Biotechnologies. In the authors' own workflow: TCR sequencing data were retrieved from Adaptive's ImmunoSEQ software for about 17 patients, whereas a few other patients were processed with MiXCR and VDJtools. To correct CD4 versus CD8 sorting errors, sequences present in both subsets at a frequency ratio below 5:1 were removed. CDR3 nucleotide sequences shared between donor and recipient were removed because the origin of such sequences could not be assigned. To count as alloreactive, a clone needed at least 2-fold expansion over unstimulated cells and a minimum CFSE-low frequency of 0.002% (template counts) or 0.001% (read counts). Clones were considered mappable if detected in sequenced pre-transplant spleen, lymph node, or MLR CFSE-low populations of the donor or recipient. The cumulative frequency of alloreactive clones was calculated as a percentage of all sequences, weighted by copy number. TCRdb provides this immuneACCESS table in a form limited to in-frame rearrangements. Some clones are lacking; in checked studies, under half of them reflect an unresolved V gene, and why the rest are absent is not known. The V and J calls and the clone size are those of that table, but D and trimming were determined from the DNA. For this sample there are 80,000 to 100,000 clones; roughly 90% appear just once. Less than 0.08% of the sample comes from the top ten.

The TCR was taken from a human donor who was the organ donor for an intestinal transplant. Sequenced here: unstimulated CD8+ T cells sorted from spleen or lymph node cells, sampled before transplant. The sequence joins TRBV2 to TRBJ2-3; 8 bases in between match TRBD2. This receptor carries the CDR3 CASQNVAGRDTQYF. The nucleotide sequence reads TGTGCCAGCCAAAATGTAGCGGGAAGAGATACGCAGTATTTT.